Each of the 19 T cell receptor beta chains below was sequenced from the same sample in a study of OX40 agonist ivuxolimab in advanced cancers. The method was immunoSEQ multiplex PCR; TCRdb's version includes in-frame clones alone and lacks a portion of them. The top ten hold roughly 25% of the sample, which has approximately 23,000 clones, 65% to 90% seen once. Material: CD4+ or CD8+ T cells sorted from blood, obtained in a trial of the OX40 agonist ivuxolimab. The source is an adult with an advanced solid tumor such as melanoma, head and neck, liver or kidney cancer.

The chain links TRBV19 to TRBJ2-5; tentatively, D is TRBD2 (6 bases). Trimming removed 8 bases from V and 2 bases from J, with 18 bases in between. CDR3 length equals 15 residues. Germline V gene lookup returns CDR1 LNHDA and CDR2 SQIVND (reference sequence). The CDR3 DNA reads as TGTGCCAGTGCCCCCAGGGACGGAGGGCAAGAGACCCAGTACTTC. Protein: CASAPRDGGQETQYF.

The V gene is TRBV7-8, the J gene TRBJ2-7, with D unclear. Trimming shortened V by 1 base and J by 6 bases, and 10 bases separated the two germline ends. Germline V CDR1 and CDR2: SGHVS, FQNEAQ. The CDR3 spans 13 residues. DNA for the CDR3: TGTGCCAGCAGCTTAGAACCGACCGGCGAGCAGTACTTC. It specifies CASSLEPTGEQYF.

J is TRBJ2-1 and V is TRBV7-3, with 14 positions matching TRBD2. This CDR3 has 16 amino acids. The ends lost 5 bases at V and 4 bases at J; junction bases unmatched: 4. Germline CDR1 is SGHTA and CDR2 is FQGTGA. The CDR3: CASSQGLAGAYNEQFF. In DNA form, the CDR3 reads TGTGCCAGCAGCCAGGGACTAGCGGGAGCGTACAATGAGCAGTTCTTC.

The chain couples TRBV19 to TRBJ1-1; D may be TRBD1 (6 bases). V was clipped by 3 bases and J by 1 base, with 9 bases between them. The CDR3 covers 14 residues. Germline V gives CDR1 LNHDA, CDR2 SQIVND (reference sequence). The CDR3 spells CASSIMDRNTEAFF. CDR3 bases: TGTGCCAGTAGTATTATGGACAGGAACACTGAAGCTTTCTTT.

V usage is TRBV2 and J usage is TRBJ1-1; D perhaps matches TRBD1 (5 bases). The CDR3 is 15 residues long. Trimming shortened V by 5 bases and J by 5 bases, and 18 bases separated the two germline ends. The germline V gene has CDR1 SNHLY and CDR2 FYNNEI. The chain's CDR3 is CASSPSDQGRTEAFF. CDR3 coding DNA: TGTGCCAGCAGTCCTAGTGACCAGGGTCGGACTGAAGCTTTCTTT.

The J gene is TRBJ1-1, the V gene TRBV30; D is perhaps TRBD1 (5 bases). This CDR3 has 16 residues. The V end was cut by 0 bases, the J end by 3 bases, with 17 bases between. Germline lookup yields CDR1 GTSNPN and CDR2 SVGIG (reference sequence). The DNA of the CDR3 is TGTGCCTGGAGTGTAACCCCAGGGATGAGGTACACTGAAGCTTTCTTT. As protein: CAWSVTPGMRYTEAFF.

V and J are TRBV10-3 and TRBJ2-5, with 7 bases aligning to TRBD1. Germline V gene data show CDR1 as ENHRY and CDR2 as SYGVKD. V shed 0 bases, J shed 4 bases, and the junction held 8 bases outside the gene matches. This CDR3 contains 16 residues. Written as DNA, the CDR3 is TGTGCCATCAGTGAGTCGACGGACAGGCTAAGAGAGACCCAGTACTTC. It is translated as CAISESTDRLRETQYF.

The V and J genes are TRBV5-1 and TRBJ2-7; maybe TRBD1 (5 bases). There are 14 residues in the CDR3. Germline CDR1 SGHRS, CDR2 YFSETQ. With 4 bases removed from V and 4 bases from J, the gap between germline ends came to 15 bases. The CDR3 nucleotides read TGCGCCAGCAGCCAATCGATCCAGGGATACGAGCAGTACTTC. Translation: CASSQSIQGYEQYF.

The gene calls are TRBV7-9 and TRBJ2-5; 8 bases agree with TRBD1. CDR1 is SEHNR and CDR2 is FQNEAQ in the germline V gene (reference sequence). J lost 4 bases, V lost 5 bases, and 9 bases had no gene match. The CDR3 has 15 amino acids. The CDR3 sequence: CASSHSQGARETQYF. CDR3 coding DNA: TGTGCCAGCAGCCACTCCCAGGGGGCACGAGAGACCCAGTACTTC.

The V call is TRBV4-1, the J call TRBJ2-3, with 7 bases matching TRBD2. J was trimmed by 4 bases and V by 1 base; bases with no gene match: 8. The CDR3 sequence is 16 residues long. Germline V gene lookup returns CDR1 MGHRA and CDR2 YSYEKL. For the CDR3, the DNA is TGCGCCAGCAGCCAAGGCACGGGAGGTCCGGCAGATACGCAGTATTTT. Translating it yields CASSQGTGGPADTQYF.

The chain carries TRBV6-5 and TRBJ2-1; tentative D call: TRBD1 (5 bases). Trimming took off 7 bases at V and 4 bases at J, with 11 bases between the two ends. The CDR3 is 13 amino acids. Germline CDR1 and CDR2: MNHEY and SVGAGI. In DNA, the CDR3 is TGTGCCAGCAATCAGGGCCAGTACAATGAGCAGTTCTTC. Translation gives CASNQGQYNEQFF.

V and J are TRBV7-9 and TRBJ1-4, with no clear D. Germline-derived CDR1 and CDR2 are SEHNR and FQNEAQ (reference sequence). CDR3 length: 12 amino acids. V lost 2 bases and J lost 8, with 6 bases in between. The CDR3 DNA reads TGTGCCAGCAGCTTATGGGGAGAAAAACTGTTTTTT. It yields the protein CASSLWGEKLFF. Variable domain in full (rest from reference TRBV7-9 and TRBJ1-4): DTGVSQNPRHKITKRGQNVTFRCDPISEHNRLYWYRQTLGQGPEFLTYFQNEAQLEKSRLLSDRFSAERPKGSFSTLEIQRTEQGDSAMYLCASSLWGEKLFFGSGTQLSVL.

The CDR3 reads CASSSRTSGLDDTGELFF. CDR3 nucleotides: TGTGCCAGCAGCTCTCGGACTAGCGGGCTTGATGACACCGGGGAGCTGTTTTTT. The chain links TRBV11-2 to TRBJ2-2, with 11 bases lining up with TRBD2. Germline V gene lookup returns CDR1 SGHAT and CDR2 FQNNGV. The CDR3 covers 18 residues. J was trimmed by 3 bases and V by 4 bases; bases with no gene match: 10.

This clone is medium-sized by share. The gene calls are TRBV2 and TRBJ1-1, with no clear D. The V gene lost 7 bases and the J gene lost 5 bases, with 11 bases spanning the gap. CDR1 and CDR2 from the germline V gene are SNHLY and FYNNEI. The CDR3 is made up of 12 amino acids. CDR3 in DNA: TGTGCCAGCACCGTCAGAACGACTGAAGCTTTCTTT. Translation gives CASTVRTTEAFF.

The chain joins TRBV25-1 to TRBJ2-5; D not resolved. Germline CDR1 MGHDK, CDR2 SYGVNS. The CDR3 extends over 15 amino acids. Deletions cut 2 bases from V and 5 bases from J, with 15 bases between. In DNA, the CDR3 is TGTGCCAGCAGTGAAAACAGAGTGATCCTCGAGACCCAGTACTTC. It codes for CASSENRVILETQYF.

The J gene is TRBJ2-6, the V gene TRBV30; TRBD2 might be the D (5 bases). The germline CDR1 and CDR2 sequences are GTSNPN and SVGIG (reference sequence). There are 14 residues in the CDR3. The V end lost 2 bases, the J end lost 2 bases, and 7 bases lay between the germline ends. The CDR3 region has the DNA TGTGCCTGGAGTACCGGGGCTGGGGCCAACGTCCTGACTTTC. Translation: CAWSTGAGANVLTF.

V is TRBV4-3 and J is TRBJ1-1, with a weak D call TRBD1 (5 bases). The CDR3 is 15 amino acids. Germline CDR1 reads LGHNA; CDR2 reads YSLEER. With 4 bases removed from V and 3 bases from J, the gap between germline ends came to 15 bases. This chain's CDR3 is CASSPRTPADTEAFF. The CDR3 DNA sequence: TGCGCCAGCAGCCCTCGGACACCCGCCGACACTGAAGCTTTCTTT.

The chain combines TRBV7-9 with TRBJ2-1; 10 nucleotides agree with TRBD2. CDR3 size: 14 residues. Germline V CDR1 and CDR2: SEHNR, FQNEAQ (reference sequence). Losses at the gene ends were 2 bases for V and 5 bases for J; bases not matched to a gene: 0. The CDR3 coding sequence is TGTGCCAGCAGCTTAACTAGCGGGGACAATGAGCAGTTCTTC. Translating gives CASSLTSGDNEQFF.

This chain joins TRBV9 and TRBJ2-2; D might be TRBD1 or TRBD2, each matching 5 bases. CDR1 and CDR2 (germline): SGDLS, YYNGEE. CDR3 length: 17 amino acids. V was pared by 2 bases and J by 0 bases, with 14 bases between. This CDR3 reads CASSVPRDLSNTGELFF. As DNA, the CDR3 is TGTGCCAGCAGCGTGCCCAGGGACCTATCGAACACCGGGGAGCTGTTTTTT.